What follows is one T cell receptor (beta chain) and its context. Orbital computed tomography and thyroid ultrasound, together with serum TRAb and thyroxine and clinical symptoms, were used for diagnoses. From germline, CDR1 is DFQATT and CDR2 SNEGSKA (reference sequence). The V gene end was trimmed by 5 bases and the J gene end by 1 base; junction bases not matched to a gene: 7. This CDR3 has 14 residues. This specimen belongs to a study of T cells in Graves' hyperthyroidism and ophthalmopathy. Study summary: Peripheral blood was collected at initial diagnosis, before any treatment.

Amplified TCR beta CDR3 regions came from RNA transcripts. With the HTBI primer set, the TCR CDR3 went through a first round of RT-PCR. In TCRdb, the multiplex PCR reads were re-called with MiXCR into one record per CDR3 protein. The table lists 400,000 or so distinct CDR3 sequences, roughly 14% of them singletons. The chain couples TRBV20-1 to TRBJ1-1, with 7 bases fitting TRBD1. The receptor's source is a young woman with Graves' ophthalmopathy. Sequencing input: blood. The chain's CDR3 is CSAGVTGRNTEAFF. Here the CDR3 DNA reads TGCAGTGCTGGGGTGACAGGGAGGAACACTGAAGCTTTCTTT.